This entry concerns a single TCR beta chain. This specimen comes from a study of blood T cell repertoires in COVID-19. Study summary: Sample material is recorded as cDNA or gDNA derived from T cells, B-cell-depleted T cells, or PBMCs.

Participants came from about 23 US areas, aged about 18 to 90 years. Which cohort a participant joined came from the clinical history participants gave. Donors in Cohort 3 who had recovered were those with two negative PCRs, healthcare professional clearance, or resolution of their symptoms. The table came from immunoSEQ multiplex PCR; TCRdb's copy has only in-frame clones and leaves some out. The sample lists 270,000 or so clones; 86% were seen once. The source material was PBMCs or T cells enriched from blood (not recorded which). The sequence was collected from a woman aged 18-29 years who had recovered from COVID-19.

DNA of the CDR3: TGTGCCAGCAGCTCAATGGGACAGGTCAACACTGAAGCTTTCTTT. As protein: CASSSMGQVNTEAFF. The chain has TRBV7-2 and TRBJ1-1; 8 nucleotides line up with TRBD1. Per the germline V gene, CDR1 is SGHTA and CDR2 is FQGNSA. This CDR3 has 15 residues. Trimming removed 4 bases from V and 2 bases from J; junction bases left unmatched: 6.